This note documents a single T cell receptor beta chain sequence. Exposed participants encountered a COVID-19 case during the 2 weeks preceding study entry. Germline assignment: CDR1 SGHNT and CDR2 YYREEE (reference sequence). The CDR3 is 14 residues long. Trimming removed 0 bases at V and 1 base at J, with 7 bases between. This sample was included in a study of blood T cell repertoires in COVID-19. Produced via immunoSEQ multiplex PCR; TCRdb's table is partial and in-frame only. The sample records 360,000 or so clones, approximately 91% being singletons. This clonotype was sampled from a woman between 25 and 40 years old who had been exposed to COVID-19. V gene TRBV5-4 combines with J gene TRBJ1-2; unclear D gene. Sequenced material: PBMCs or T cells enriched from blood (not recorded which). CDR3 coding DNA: TGTGCCAGCAGCTTGGACCCAGTTAACTATGGCTACACCTTC. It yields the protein CASSLDPVNYGYTF.